The present TCR beta chain was sequenced within a study of blood T cell repertoires in COVID-19. Overall study: T cells, B-cell-depleted T cells, or PBMCs provided the cDNA or gDNA that served as material.

TCRdb's table, derived via immunoSEQ multiplex PCR, lists solely in-frame clones and lacks some. The sample lists just over 150,000 clones; more than 85% were seen once. The CDR3 sequence is 15 residues long. V shed 4 bases and J shed 8 bases, with 18 bases lying between them. The germline gives CDR1 SGHRS, CDR2 YFSETQ. The V call is TRBV5-1, the J call TRBJ1-4, with D maybe TRBD1 (5 bases). The receptor was isolated from a woman between 65 and 79 years old with acute or convalescent COVID-19. Input material: peripheral blood. The chain's CDR3 is CASSPARGKEEKLFF. Written as DNA, the CDR3 is TGCGCCAGCAGCCCTGCTAGGGGTAAGGAGGAAAAACTGTTTTTT. Variable domain in full (rest from reference TRBV5-1 and TRBJ1-4): KAGVTQTPRYLIKTRGQQVTLSCSPISGHRSVSWYQQTPGQGLQFLFEYFSETQRNKGNFPGRFSGRQFSNSRSEMNVSTLELGDSALYLCASSPARGKEEKLFFGSGTQLSVL.